The sequence of this TCR beta chain was determined in a study of OX40 agonist ivuxolimab in advanced cancers. Concerning the study at large: Ivuxolimab was an agonistic, fully human IgG2 monoclonal antibody directed against OX40 (CD134), a costimulatory receptor. Intravenous ivuxolimab was administered to patients every 2 weeks at six dose levels: 0.01, 0.1, 0.3, 1.5, 3 and 10 mg/kg. Among the roughly 50 dose-escalation patients, about 19 had hepatocellular carcinoma, about 15 melanoma, 9 renal cell carcinoma and 9 head and neck cancer. In the dose-escalation cohort, 82.7% of patients were male, and the mean age was around 60 years, with a range of 23 to 79. Prior anti-PD-1, anti-PD-L1 or anti-CTLA-4 therapy was permitted, and checkpoint inhibitors had been received by 40% to 50% of dose-escalation patients. Partial responses occurred in three dose-escalation patients: two with cutaneous melanoma and one with hepatocellular carcinoma. The purpose of peripheral TCRbeta sequencing was to test whether ivuxolimab changed TCR sequence diversity and led to clonal T-cell expansion. The paper covers the monotherapy dose-escalation part of the phase I ivuxolimab trial, which included N of about 56 patients.

Genomic DNA was isolated from the sorted cells so that the TCRbeta CDR3 region could be sequenced. TCRbeta CDR3 regions were sequenced using the immunoSEQ Assay. The table comes from immuneACCESS by way of TCRdb, which keeps in-frame sequences with V and J called. Part of the clones is missing from these tables; in studies checked, under half for an unresolved V gene and the rest for unknown reasons. This sample gives about 98,000 clones in total; roughly nine tenths of them show up just once. The ten biggest clones cover 0.82% of the sample. The trial excluded patients who had a history of autoimmune disease or were on systemic immunosuppression. Peripheral blood for TCR sequencing was collected from all dose cohorts at baseline, on cycle 4 day 1, and on cycle 7 day 1. Samples were obtained from an open-label, multicenter, first-in-human phase I dose-escalation trial of ivuxolimab. Adults with locally advanced or metastatic melanoma, renal cell, hepatocellular, or head and neck squamous cell carcinoma were enrolled in the trial. CD4+ and CD8+ T cells were sorted separately from peripheral blood before TCR sequencing.

Study-level results and caveats: Low levels of normalized T-cell clonal expansion were also seen in some patients who did not respond. Clonal expansion of both CD4+ and CD8+ blood T cells was observed from baseline to week 6 at doses 0.1 to 3.0 mg/kg. Antigen specificity was not determined for the clonally expanded peripheral T cells. After ivuxolimab, more expanded clones were found on average in CD8+ T cells than in CD4+ T cells. Partial responders in the 0.1-3.0 mg/kg groups had among the lowest normalized peripheral clonal expansion, especially among CD8+ T cells.

Trimming takes 4 bases from V and 5 bases from J, and the germline ends sit 8 bases apart. CDR1 and CDR2 were assigned from the germline V gene (reference sequence) as LNHDA and SQIVND. The CDR3 numbers 12 residues from cysteine through phenylalanine. Only CDR3 DNA is held: 36 bases, read in frame from base 1. A note on this clone: Its antigen target is currently unknown. Per-base quality was not reported, and no clone a single base away is much larger than it.

The material sequenced was CD4+ or CD8+ T cells sorted from blood, taken in a trial of the OX40 agonist ivuxolimab. This chain joins TRBV19 to TRBJ2-5; D gene: possibly TRBD1, on 6 matching bases. This TCR came from an adult with an advanced solid tumor such as melanoma, head and neck, liver or kidney cancer. The CDR3 here reads CASSRQDETQYF. The nucleotide sequence reads as follows: TGTGCCAGTAGTAGACAGGACGAGACCCAGTACTTC.